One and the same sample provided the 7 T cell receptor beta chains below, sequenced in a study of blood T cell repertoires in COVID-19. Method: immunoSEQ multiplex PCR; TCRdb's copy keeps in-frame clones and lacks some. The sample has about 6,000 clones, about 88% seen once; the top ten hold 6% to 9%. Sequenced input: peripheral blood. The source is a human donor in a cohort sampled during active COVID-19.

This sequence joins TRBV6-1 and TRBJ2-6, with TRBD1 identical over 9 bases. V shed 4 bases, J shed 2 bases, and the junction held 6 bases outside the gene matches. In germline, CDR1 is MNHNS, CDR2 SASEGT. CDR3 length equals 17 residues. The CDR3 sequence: CASSGQGGIPGANVLTF. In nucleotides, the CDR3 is TGTGCCAGCAGTGGACAGGGGGGGATCCCTGGGGCCAACGTCCTGACTTTC.

The CDR3 reads CASSQDLPPSTDTQYF. The CDR3 coding sequence is TGCGCCAGCAGCCAAGACCTCCCCCCTAGCACAGATACGCAGTATTTT. The genes are TRBV4-3 and TRBJ2-3; D is ambiguous. Germline V gene sequence: CDR1 LGHNA, CDR2 YSLEER. The CDR3 consists of 16 residues. With 0 bases removed from V and 0 bases from J, the gap between germline ends came to 10 bases.

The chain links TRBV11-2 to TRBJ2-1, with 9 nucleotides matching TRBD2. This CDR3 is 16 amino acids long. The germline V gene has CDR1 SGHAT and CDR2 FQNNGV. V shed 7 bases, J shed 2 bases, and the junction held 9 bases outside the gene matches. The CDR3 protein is CASTPGAGGTYNEQFF. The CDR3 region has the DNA TGTGCCAGCACCCCAGGGGCGGGGGGGACCTACAATGAGCAGTTCTTC. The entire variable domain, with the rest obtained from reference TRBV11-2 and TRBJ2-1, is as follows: EAGVAQSPRYKIIEKRQSVAFWCNPISGHATLYWYQQILGQGPKLLIQFQNNGVVDDSQLPKDRFSAERLKGVDSTLKIQPAKLEDSAVYLCASTPGAGGTYNEQFFGPGTRLTVL.

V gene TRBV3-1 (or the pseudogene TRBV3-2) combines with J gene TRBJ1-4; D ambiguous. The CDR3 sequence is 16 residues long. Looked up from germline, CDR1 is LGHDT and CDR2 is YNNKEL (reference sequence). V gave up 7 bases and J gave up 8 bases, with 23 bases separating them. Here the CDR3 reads CASTPAPGEGREKLFF. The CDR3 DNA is TGTGCCAGCACCCCAGCCCCCGGGGAGGGAAGAGAAAAACTGTTTTTT.

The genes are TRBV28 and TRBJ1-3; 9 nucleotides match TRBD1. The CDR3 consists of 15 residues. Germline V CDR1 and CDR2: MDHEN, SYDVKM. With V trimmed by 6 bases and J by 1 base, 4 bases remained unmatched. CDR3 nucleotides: TGTGCCAGCAGACCACAGGGGGCTTCTGGAAACACCATATATTTT. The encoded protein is CASRPQGASGNTIYF.

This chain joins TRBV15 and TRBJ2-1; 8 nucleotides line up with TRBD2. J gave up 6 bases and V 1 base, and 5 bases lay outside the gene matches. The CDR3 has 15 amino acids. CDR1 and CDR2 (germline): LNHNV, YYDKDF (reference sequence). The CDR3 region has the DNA TGTGCCACCAGCAGAGCGAGCGGGAGCTTCAATGAGCAGTTCTTC. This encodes CATSRASGSFNEQFF.

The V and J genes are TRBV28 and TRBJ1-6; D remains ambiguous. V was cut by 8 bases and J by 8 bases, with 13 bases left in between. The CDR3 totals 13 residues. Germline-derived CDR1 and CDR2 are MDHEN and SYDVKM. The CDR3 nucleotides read TGTGCCAGCGCCGACGGGTCGTATTCACCCCTCCACTTT. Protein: CASADGSYSPLHF.